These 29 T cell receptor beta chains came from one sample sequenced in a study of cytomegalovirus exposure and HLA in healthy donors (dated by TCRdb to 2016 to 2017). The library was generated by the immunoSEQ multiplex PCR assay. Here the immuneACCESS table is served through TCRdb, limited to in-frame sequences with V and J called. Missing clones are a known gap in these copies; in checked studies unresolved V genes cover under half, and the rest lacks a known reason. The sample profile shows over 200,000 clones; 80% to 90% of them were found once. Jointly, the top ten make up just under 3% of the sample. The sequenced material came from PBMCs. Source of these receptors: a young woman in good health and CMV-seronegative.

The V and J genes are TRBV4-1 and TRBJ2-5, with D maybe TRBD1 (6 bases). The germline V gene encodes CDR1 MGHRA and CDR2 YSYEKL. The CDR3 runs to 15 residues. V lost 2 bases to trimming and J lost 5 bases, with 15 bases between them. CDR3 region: CASSQPGQRRETQYF. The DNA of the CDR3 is TGCGCCAGCAGCCAACCGGGACAACGGAGGGAGACCCAGTACTTC.

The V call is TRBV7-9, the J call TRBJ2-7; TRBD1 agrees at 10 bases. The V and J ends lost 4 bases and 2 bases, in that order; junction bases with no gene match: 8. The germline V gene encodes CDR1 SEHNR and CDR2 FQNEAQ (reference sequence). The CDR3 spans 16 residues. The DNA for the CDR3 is TGTGCCAGCAGCTCCGCCCTTGGGACAGGGGCCTACGAGCAGTACTTC. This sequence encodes CASSSALGTGAYEQYF. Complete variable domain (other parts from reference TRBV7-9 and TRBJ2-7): DTGVSQNPRHKITKRGQNVTFRCDPISEHNRLYWYRQTLGQGPEFLTYFQNEAQLEKSRLLSDRFSAERPKGSFSTLEIQRTEQGDSAMYLCASSSALGTGAYEQYFGPGTRLTVT.

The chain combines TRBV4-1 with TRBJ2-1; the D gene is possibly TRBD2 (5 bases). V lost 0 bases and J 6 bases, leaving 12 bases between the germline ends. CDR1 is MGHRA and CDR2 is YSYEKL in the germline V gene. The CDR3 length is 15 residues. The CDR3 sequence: CASSQDRRAPNEQFF. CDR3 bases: TGCGCCAGCAGCCAAGACAGGCGGGCCCCCAATGAGCAGTTCTTC.

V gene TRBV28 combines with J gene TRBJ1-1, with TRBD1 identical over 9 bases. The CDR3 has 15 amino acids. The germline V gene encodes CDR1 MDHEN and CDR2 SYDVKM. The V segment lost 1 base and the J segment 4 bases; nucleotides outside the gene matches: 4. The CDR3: CASSLLDRGGTEAFF. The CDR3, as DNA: TGTGCCAGCAGTTTATTGGACAGGGGAGGCACTGAAGCTTTCTTT.

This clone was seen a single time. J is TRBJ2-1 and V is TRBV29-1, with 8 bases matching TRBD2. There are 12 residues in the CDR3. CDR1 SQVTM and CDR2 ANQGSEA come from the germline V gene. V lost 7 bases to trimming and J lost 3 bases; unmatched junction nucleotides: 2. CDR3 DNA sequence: TGCAGCGGGCTAGCGGGCTACAATGAGCAGTTCTTC. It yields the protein CSGLAGYNEQFF.

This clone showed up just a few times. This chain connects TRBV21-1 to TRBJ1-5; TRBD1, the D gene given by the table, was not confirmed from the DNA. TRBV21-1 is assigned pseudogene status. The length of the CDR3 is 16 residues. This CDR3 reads CASSNTDRSRDQPQHF. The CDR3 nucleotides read TGTGCCAGCAGCAATACGGACAGGTCTAGGGATCAGCCCCAGCATTTT.

The CDR3 spells CASSEVGGSSYNEQFF. The DNA of the CDR3 is TGTGCCAGCAGTGAAGTCGGGGGGAGCTCCTACAATGAGCAGTTCTTC. This chain links TRBV2 with TRBJ2-1; TRBD2 matches 7 bases. V gave up 1 base and J gave up 0 bases; unmatched junction bases: 3. Germline CDR1 and CDR2: SNHLY and FYNNEI. The CDR3 covers 16 residues. The full variable domain, its missing parts supplied by reference TRBV2 and TRBJ2-1, is EPEVTQTPSHQVTQMGQEVILRCVPISNHLYFYWYRQILGQKVEFLVSFYNNEISEKSEIFDDQFSVERPDGSNFTLKIRSTKLEDSAMYFCASSEVGGSSYNEQFFGPGTRLTVL.

The CDR3 loop is CAWSPGGSTGDYGYTF. CDR3 coding DNA: TGTGCCTGGAGCCCTGGTGGGTCGACAGGGGACTATGGCTACACCTTC. This rearrangement joins TRBV30 to TRBJ1-2; the match to TRBD1 covers 8 bases. The length of the CDR3 is 16 residues. Trimming took 3 bases from V and 3 from J; bases not matched to a gene: 12. Germline CDR1 reads GTSNPN; CDR2 reads SVGIG (reference sequence).

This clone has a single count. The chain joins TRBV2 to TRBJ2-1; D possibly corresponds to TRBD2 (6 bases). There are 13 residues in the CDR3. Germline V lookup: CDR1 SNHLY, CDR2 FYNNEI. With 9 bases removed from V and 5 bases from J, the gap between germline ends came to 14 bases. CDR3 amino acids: CASRDSNHNEQFF. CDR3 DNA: TGTGCCAGTCGGGACTCTAATCACAATGAGCAGTTCTTC.

The CDR3 protein is CASSFGTPYQETQYF. CDR3 DNA sequence: TGCGCCAGCAGCTTCGGGACACCGTACCAAGAGACCCAGTACTTC. V and J are TRBV5-1 and TRBJ2-5; possible D gene TRBD1, 6 bases. The length of the CDR3 is 15 residues. Trimming stripped 2 bases from V and 0 bases from J, with 11 bases between. Per the germline V gene, CDR1 is SGHRS and CDR2 is YFSETQ.

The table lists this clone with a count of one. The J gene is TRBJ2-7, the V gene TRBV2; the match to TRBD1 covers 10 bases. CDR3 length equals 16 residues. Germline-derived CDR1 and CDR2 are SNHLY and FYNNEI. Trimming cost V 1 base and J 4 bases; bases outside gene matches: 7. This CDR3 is CASSEGRDRGLYEQYF. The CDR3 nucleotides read TGTGCCAGCAGTGAAGGCCGGGACAGGGGTTTGTACGAGCAGTACTTC. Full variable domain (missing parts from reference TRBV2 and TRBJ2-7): EPEVTQTPSHQVTQMGQEVILRCVPISNHLYFYWYRQILGQKVEFLVSFYNNEISEKSEIFDDQFSVERPDGSNFTLKIRSTKLEDSAMYFCASSEGRDRGLYEQYFGPGTRLTVT.

The CDR3 DNA is TGTGCCTGCGGACTAGCGGGTTACAATGAGCAGTTCTTC. Residues: CACGLAGYNEQFF. The V call is TRBV19, the J call TRBJ2-1; 11 positions match TRBD2. Germline CDR1 is LNHDA and CDR2 is SQIVND (reference sequence). The CDR3 loop spans 13 amino acids. After removal of 11 bases from V and 4 bases from J, the junction contained 4 bases not matched to a gene.

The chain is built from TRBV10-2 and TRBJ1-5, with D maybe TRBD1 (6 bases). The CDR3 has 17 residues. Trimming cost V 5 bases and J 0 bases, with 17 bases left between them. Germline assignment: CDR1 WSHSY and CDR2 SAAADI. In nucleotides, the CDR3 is TGCGCCAGCAGTAGGGCAGGGGCTGCCTATAGCAATCAGCCCCAGCATTTT. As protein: CASSRAGAAYSNQPQHF.

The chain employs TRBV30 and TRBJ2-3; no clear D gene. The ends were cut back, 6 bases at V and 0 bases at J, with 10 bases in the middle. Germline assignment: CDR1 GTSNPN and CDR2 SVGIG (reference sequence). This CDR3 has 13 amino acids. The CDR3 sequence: CACTMTSTDTQYF. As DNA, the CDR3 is TGTGCCTGTACTATGACTAGCACAGATACGCAGTATTTT. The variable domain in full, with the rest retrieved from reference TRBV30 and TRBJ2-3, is SQTIHQWPATLVQPVGSPLSLECTVEGTSNPNLYWYRQAAGRGLQLLFYSVGIGQISSEVPQNLSASRPQDRQFILSSKKLLLSDSGFYLCACTMTSTDTQYFGPGTRLTVL.

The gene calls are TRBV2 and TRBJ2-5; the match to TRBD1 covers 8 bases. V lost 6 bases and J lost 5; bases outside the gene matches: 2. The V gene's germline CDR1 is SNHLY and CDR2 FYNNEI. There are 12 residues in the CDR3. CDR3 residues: CASRDRAETQYF. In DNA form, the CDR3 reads TGTGCCAGCAGGGACAGGGCGGAGACCCAGTACTTC.

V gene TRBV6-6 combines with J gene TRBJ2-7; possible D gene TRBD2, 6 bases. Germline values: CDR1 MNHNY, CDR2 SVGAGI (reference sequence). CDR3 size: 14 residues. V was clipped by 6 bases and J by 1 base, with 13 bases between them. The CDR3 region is CASSPSGTSYEQYF. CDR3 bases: TGTGCCAGCAGCCCCTCCGGGACTTCCTACGAGCAGTACTTC.

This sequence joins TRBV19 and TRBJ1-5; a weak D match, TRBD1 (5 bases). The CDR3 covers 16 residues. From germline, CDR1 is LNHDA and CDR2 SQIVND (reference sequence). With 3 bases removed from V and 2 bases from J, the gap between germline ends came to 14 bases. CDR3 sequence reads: CASSMFGGVGNQPQHF. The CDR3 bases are TGTGCCAGTAGTATGTTCGGGGGGGTTGGCAATCAGCCCCAGCATTTT.

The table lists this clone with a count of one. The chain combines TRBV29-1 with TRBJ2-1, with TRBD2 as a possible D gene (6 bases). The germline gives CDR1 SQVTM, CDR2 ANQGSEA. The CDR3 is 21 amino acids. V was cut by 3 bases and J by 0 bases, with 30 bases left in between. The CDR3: CSVDGLARVEEVASSYNEQFF. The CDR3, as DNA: TGCAGCGTTGACGGGCTAGCGAGAGTGGAAGAAGTGGCCAGCTCCTACAATGAGCAGTTCTTC.

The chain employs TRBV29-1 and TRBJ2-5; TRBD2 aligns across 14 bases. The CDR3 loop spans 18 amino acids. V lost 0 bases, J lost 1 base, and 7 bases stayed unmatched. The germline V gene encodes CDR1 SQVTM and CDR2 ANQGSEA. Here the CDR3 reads CSVEEGLAGVSLQETQYF. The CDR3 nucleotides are TGCAGCGTTGAAGAGGGACTAGCGGGAGTGTCCCTCCAAGAGACCCAGTACTTC.

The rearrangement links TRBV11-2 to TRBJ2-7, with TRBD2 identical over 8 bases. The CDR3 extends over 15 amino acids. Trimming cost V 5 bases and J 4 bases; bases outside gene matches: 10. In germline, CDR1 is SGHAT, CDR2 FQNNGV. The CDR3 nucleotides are TGTGCCAGCAGCCCTCCCCCGGGAGGGGGATACGAGCAGTACTTC. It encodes CASSPPPGGGYEQYF.

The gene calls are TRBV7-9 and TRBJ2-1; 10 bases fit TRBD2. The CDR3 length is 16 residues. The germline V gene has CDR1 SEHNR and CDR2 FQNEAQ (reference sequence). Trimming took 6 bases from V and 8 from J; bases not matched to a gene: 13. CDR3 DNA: TGTGCCAGCAGTTTTACTTACGGACTAGCGGAATATGAGCAGTTCTTC. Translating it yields CASSFTYGLAEYEQFF.

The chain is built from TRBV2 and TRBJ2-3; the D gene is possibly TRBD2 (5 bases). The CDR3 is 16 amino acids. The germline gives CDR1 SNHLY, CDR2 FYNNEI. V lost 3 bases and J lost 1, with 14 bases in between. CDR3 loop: CASSDLPGKGTDTQYF. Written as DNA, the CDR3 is TGTGCCAGCAGTGACTTGCCGGGGAAGGGCACAGATACGCAGTATTTT.

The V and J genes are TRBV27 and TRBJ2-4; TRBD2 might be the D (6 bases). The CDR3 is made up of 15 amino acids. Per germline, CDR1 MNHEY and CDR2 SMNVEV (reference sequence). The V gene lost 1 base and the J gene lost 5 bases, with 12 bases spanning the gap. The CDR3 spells CASSLYGGIQNIQYF. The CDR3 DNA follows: TGTGCCAGCAGTTTATACGGCGGGATTCAAAACATTCAGTACTTC.

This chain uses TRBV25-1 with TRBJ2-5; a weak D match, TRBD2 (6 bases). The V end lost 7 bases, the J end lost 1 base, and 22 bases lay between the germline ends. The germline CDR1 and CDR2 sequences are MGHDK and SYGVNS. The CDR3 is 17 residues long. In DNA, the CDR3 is TGTGCCAGCACAAAAGTCGGGCAACACGGGGGCCAAGAGACCCAGTACTTC. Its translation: CASTKVGQHGGQETQYF.

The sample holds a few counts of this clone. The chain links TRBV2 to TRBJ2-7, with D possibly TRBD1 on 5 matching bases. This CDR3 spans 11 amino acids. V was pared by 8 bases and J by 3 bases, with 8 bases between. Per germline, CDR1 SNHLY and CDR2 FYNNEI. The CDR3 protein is CASAGRYEQYF. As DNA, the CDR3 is TGTGCCAGCGCAGGGCGCTACGAGCAGTACTTC.

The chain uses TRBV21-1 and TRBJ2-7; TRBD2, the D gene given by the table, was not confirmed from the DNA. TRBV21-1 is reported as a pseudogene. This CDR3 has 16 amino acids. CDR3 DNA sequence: TGTGCCAGCAGCAAAGAGGCACGGGAGGGCCGTAACGAGCAGTACTTC. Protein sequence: CASSKEAREGRNEQYF.

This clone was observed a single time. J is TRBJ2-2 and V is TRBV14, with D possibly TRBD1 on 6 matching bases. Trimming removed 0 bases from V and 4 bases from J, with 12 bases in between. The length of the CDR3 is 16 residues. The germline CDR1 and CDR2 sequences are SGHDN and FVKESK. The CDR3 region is CASSQDWGQPTGELFF. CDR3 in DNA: TGTGCCAGCAGCCAAGATTGGGGACAACCCACCGGGGAGCTGTTTTTT. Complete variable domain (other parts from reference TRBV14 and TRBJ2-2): EAGVTQFPSHSVIEKGQTVTLRCDPISGHDNLYWYRRVMGKEIKFLLHFVKESKQDESGMPNNRFLAERTGGTYSTLKVQPAELEDSGVYFCASSQDWGQPTGELFFGEGSRLTVL.

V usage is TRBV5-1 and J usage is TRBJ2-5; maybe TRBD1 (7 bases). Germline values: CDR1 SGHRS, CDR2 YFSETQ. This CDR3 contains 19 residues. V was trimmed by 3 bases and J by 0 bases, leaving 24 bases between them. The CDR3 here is CASSSQGLRAGSYQETQYF. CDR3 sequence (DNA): TGCGCCAGCAGCTCACAGGGGTTGAGAGCGGGCTCGTACCAAGAGACCCAGTACTTC.

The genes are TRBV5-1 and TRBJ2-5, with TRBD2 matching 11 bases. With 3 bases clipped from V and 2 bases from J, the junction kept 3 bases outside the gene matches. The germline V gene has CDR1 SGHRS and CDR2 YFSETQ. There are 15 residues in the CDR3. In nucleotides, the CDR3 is TGCGCCAGCAGCTGGGGGACTAGCGGACAAGAGACCCAGTACTTC. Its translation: CASSWGTSGQETQYF.